These 6 T cell receptor beta chains originate from one sample sequenced in a study of blood T cell repertoires in COVID-19 (dated by TCRdb to about 2020). The library was built by means of the immunoSEQ multiplex PCR assay. TCRdb stores this immuneACCESS table with in-frame sequences only. Part of the clones is absent; in the studies checked, under half of the shortfall reflects unresolved V genes, and no reason is known for the rest. This sample gives roughly 200,000 clones in total; about nine tenths of them show up just once. The ten largest clones take up roughly 1.7% of the sample. Sequences were obtained from peripheral blood. These receptors were obtained from a man aged 65 to 79 with acute or convalescent COVID-19.

The rearrangement links TRBV12-5 to TRBJ1-2; TRBD1 agrees at 7 bases. The V gene end was trimmed by 5 bases and the J gene end by 6 bases; junction bases not matched to a gene: 3. Germline V gene lookup returns CDR1 LGHNT and CDR2 FRNRAP. This CDR3 is built from 12 residues. This CDR3 reads CASGLTGNGYTF. The CDR3, as DNA: TGTGCTAGTGGTCTGACAGGGAATGGCTACACCTTC.

CDR3 bases: TGTGCCAGCAGTTTACTAGAGCGGGGGGAGCTGTTTTTT. Protein product: CASSLLERGELFF. The V gene is TRBV28, the J gene TRBJ2-2; D possibly corresponds to TRBD2 (5 bases). Between the trimmed V and J ends, which lost 2 bases and 8 bases, there was a span of 9 bases. Germline V CDR1 and CDR2: MDHEN, SYDVKM. This CDR3 comprises 13 residues.

The chain carries TRBV9 and TRBJ1-3; D is undetermined. V was cut by 4 bases and J by 2 bases, with 13 bases left in between. This CDR3 comprises 15 residues. Germline V lookup: CDR1 SGDLS, CDR2 YYNGEE. The CDR3 DNA follows: TGTGCCAGCAGCCCCCCGGGCGGGCCTGGAAACACCATATATTTT. It codes for CASSPPGGPGNTIYF.

The rearrangement uses TRBV7-2 and TRBJ2-5; the D gene is possibly TRBD1 (5 bases). Per the germline V gene, CDR1 is SGHTA and CDR2 is FQGNSA. The CDR3 covers 14 residues. Trimming removed 1 base from V and 5 bases from J, with 11 bases in between. The CDR3: CASSLGPGRETQYF. The CDR3 DNA follows: TGTGCCAGCAGCTTAGGGCCAGGGCGGGAGACCCAGTACTTC.

The CDR3 spells CASSALAGGYNEQFF. The DNA for the CDR3 is TGTGCCAGCAGCGCCTTAGCGGGAGGTTACAATGAGCAGTTCTTC. V is TRBV9 and J is TRBJ2-1; TRBD2 aligns across 10 bases. The CDR3 spans 15 residues. Germline values: CDR1 SGDLS, CDR2 YYNGEE. Losses at the gene ends were 3 bases for V and 4 bases for J; bases not matched to a gene: 4.

This sequence joins TRBV19 and TRBJ1-2; 7 nucleotides agree with TRBD1. The CDR3 loop spans 14 amino acids. The V gene's germline CDR1 is LNHDA and CDR2 SQIVND (reference sequence). With V trimmed by 4 bases and J by 4 bases, 6 bases remained unmatched. The CDR3 bases are TGTGCCAGTAGTAAAGGGGGCGAAAGCTATGGCTACACCTTC. It yields the protein CASSKGGESYGYTF.